This paragraph reports one TCR beta chain. Its antigen is not known. Germline loops: CDR1 MNHNS, CDR2 SASEGT. CDR3 length equals 16 residues. V lost 3 bases, J lost 9 bases, and 14 bases stayed unmatched. This record belongs to a study of CD4+ T cells in melanoma. Study-wide points: CD8+ T cell, macrophage and B cell function reportedly correlated with neoantigen-specific CD4+ T cells. Diverse differentiation states were reported for melanoma neoantigen-specific CD4+ T cells.

Libraries were prepared by immunoSEQ multiplex PCR; TCRdb keeps only in-frame clonotypes and omits some of them. The profile shows more than 110,000 clones, around 90% of them singletons. The genes are TRBV6-1 and TRBJ1-5; 7 bases agree with TRBD1. This receptor was obtained from a human donor with melanoma. DNA for the CDR3: TGTGCCAGCAGTGAGCAGCCAGGGGGGGCCCCATCGCCCCAGCATTTT. It yields the protein CASSEQPGGAPSPQHF.